The source of this TCR beta chain is a study of cytotoxic CD8 clonotypes in ibrutinib-treated CLL. Study summary: Enrolment comprised around 11 relapsed/refractory and some 15 treatment-naive patients; 17 to 18 were IGHV unmutated.

The targeted sequencing depth was 1 in 200,000 to 1 in 1 million T cells. Profiling relied on immunoSEQ multiplex PCR, and the TCRdb table lists in-frame clones only, not all of them. There are about 160,000 clones in the sample; 81% occur only once, and roughly 1.9% lies in the top ten. The CDR3 loop spans 14 amino acids. Germline CDR1 is GTSNPN and CDR2 is SVGIG (reference sequence). V gave up 4 bases and J gave up 0 bases, with 10 bases separating them. Source: PBMCs, taken after 12 months of ibrutinib treatment. The clonotype comes from a human donor with chronic lymphocytic leukemia. The rearrangement links TRBV30 to TRBJ1-5; D not resolved. CDR3 amino acids: CAWNLGYSNQPQHF. Written as DNA, the CDR3 is TGTGCCTGGAATTTGGGGTATAGCAATCAGCCCCAGCATTTT.